Listed below are T cell receptor beta chains from one sample, sequenced in a study of T-cell memory formation after mild COVID-19. TCRdb reprocessed the 5' RACE reads with MiXCR, giving one entry per CDR3 protein. Of 50,000 or so distinct CDR3 sequences in the sample, 25% to 35% are singletons; the top ten hold roughly 43%. The sample consisted of PBMCs or a T cell subset sorted from them (not recorded which). These receptors came from a man younger than 30 who had mild COVID-19 (a few samples of this study predate the infection). Cell type and time point are not known. The CDR3 runs from the conserved cysteine through the conserved F or W. A D gene is named only where the DNA matches it firmly. Clone size is stated in some rows and not others, as once, few, many or a class when expanded.

D gene: TRBD1
J gene: TRBJ2-1
CDR3 length: 15
V gene: TRBV6-4
clone size: many
CDR3 DNA: TGTGCCAGCAGTGACACCACAGGGGCGTACAATGAGCAGTTCTTC
CDR3 protein: CASSDTTGAYNEQFF

D gene: -
J gene: TRBJ2-1
CDR3 length: 17
V gene: TRBV7-2
clone size: -
CDR3 DNA: TGTGCCAGCAGCTTAGAGCCTCCTGGGAGCTCCTACAATGAGCAGTTCTTC
CDR3 protein: CASSLEPPGSSYNEQFF

D gene: -
J gene: TRBJ1-6
CDR3 length: 12
V gene: TRBV18
clone size: -
CDR3 DNA: TGTGCCAGCTCACCGGACAGCTCACCCCTCCACTTT
CDR3 protein: CASSPDSSPLHF

D gene: -
J gene: TRBJ2-1
CDR3 length: 13
V gene: TRBV11-2
clone size: -
CDR3 DNA: TGTGCCAGCAGCTTCCGGATGGCGGGTGAGCAGTTCTTC
CDR3 protein: CASSFRMAGEQFF

D gene: TRBD2
J gene: TRBJ2-1
CDR3 length: 17
V gene: TRBV6-1
clone size: -
CDR3 DNA: TGTGCCAGCAGCGCGAGAGGGAGGGCGGTCTCGTACAATGAGCAGTTCTTC
CDR3 protein: CASSARGRAVSYNEQFF

D gene: TRBD1
J gene: TRBJ2-7
CDR3 length: 15
V gene: TRBV7-2
clone size: few
CDR3 DNA: TGTGCCAGCAGCAGCGGGACAGGGGCCTTCTACGAGCAGTACTTC
CDR3 protein: CASSSGTGAFYEQYF

D gene: -
J gene: TRBJ2-5
CDR3 length: 14
V gene: TRBV6-6
clone size: -
CDR3 DNA: TGTGCCAGCAGTCCTTCACAGGGTCTAGAGACCCAGTACTTC
CDR3 protein: CASSPSQGLETQYF

D gene: -
J gene: TRBJ1-1
CDR3 length: 11
V gene: TRBV11-2
clone size: once
CDR3 DNA: TGTGCCAGCAGCTTAGTCTCTGAAGCTTTCTTT
CDR3 protein: CASSLVSEAFF

D gene: TRBD1
J gene: TRBJ2-7
CDR3 length: 16
V gene: TRBV5-1
clone size: -
CDR3 DNA: TGCGCCAGCAGCTTGGCAGAGTGGGACAGACCCTACGAGCAGTACTTC
CDR3 protein: CASSLAEWDRPYEQYF

D gene: TRBD2
J gene: TRBJ2-1
CDR3 length: 18
V gene: TRBV7-2
clone size: -
CDR3 DNA: TGTGCCAGCAGCTTAGGTGGACTAGCGGGGGGTTCCTACAATGAGCAGTTCTTC
CDR3 protein: CASSLGGLAGGSYNEQFF

D gene: -
J gene: TRBJ2-5
CDR3 length: 15
V gene: TRBV7-8
clone size: -
CDR3 DNA: TGTGCCAGCAGCTTAGCGGCGCACTTTAAAGAGACCCAGTACTTC
CDR3 protein: CASSLAAHFKETQYF

D gene: TRBD1
J gene: TRBJ2-7
CDR3 length: 14
V gene: TRBV4-1
clone size: once
CDR3 DNA: TGCGCCAGCAGCCAGGGGACAGCCTCCTACGAGCAGTACTTC
CDR3 protein: CASSQGTASYEQYF

D gene: -
J gene: TRBJ2-7
CDR3 length: 10
V gene: TRBV6-2/TRBV6-3
clone size: few
CDR3 DNA: TGTGCCAGCAGTTCGGGCGAGCAGTACTTC
CDR3 protein: CASSSGEQYF

D gene: TRBD1
J gene: TRBJ2-5
CDR3 length: 15
V gene: TRBV7-2
clone size: few
CDR3 DNA: TGTGCCAGCAGCTTATGGACAGGGGAACAAGAGACCCAGTACTTC
CDR3 protein: CASSLWTGEQETQYF

D gene: TRBD1
J gene: TRBJ1-1
CDR3 length: 13
V gene: TRBV14
clone size: -
CDR3 DNA: TGTGCCAGTTCGGGACAGGGGATAGCTGAAGCTTTCTTT
CDR3 protein: CASSGQGIAEAFF

D gene: -
J gene: TRBJ2-7
CDR3 length: 15
V gene: TRBV6-6
clone size: few
CDR3 DNA: TGTGCCAGCAGTTACTCTAGTCAGGGACCCTACGAGCAGTACTTC
CDR3 protein: CASSYSSQGPYEQYF

D gene: -
J gene: TRBJ1-1
CDR3 length: 13
V gene: TRBV6-5
clone size: many
CDR3 DNA: TGTGCCAGCAGTTTTCGGTCGAACACTGAAGCTTTCTTT
CDR3 protein: CASSFRSNTEAFF

D gene: -
J gene: TRBJ2-1
CDR3 length: 12
V gene: TRBV15
clone size: -
CDR3 DNA: TGTGCCACCAGCCCAATTAGTAATGAGCAGTTCTTC
CDR3 protein: CATSPISNEQFF

D gene: TRBD2
J gene: TRBJ2-3
CDR3 length: 16
V gene: TRBV7-6
clone size: once
CDR3 DNA: TGTGCCAGCAGCTCCCTAGCGGGACCGGCGGGAGATACGCAGTATTTT
CDR3 protein: CASSSLAGPAGDTQYF

D gene: TRBD2
J gene: TRBJ2-7
CDR3 length: 14
V gene: TRBV5-4
clone size: -
CDR3 DNA: TGTGCCAGCAGCTTCGGGGGGGCGGATAGCGAGCAGTACTTC
CDR3 protein: CASSFGGADSEQYF

D gene: -
J gene: TRBJ1-5
CDR3 length: 16
V gene: TRBV12-3/TRBV12-4
clone size: -
CDR3 DNA: TGTGCCAACCCGATAATATCCGCAAGCTCGGCTCAGCCCCAGCATTTT
CDR3 protein: CANPIISASSAQPQHF

D gene: -
J gene: TRBJ2-2
CDR3 length: 13
V gene: TRBV4-3
clone size: -
CDR3 DNA: TGCGCCAGGGCTCGGGGTGGGTCCGGGGAGCTGTTTTTT
CDR3 protein: CARARGGSGELFF

D gene: -
J gene: TRBJ2-2
CDR3 length: 15
V gene: TRBV11-2
clone size: few
CDR3 DNA: TGTGCCAGCAGCTTAGTTGGCCTACTCACCGGGGAGCTGTTTTTT
CDR3 protein: CASSLVGLLTGELFF

D gene: -
J gene: TRBJ1-1
CDR3 length: 14
V gene: TRBV6-4
clone size: many
CDR3 DNA: TGTGCCAGCAGTGAAGGGGGGGAGGACACTGAAGCTTTCTTT
CDR3 protein: CASSEGGEDTEAFF

D gene: -
J gene: TRBJ2-5
CDR3 length: 11
V gene: TRBV11-2
clone size: few
CDR3 DNA: TGTGCCAGCTCAAACGTGGAGACCCAGTACTTC
CDR3 protein: CASSNVETQYF

D gene: -
J gene: TRBJ2-5
CDR3 length: 13
V gene: TRBV4-1
clone size: few
CDR3 DNA: TGCGCCAGCAGCCATTGGGGAGAGGAGACCCAGTACTTC
CDR3 protein: CASSHWGEETQYF

D gene: -
J gene: TRBJ1-2
CDR3 length: 17
V gene: TRBV5-5
clone size: -
CDR3 DNA: TGTGCCAGCAGCTCCGACGGGAGGTTCCCGATCTTACATGGCTACACCTTC
CDR3 protein: CASSSDGRFPILHGYTF

D gene: TRBD1
J gene: TRBJ2-1
CDR3 length: 16
V gene: TRBV24-1
clone size: -
CDR3 DNA: TGTGCCACCAGTGATGAGGGACAGGGGGTTGGGAATGAGCAGTTCTTC
CDR3 protein: CATSDEGQGVGNEQFF

D gene: TRBD1
J gene: TRBJ2-7
CDR3 length: 16
V gene: TRBV10-3
clone size: once
CDR3 DNA: TGTGCCATCAGTGGACCCCGGACAGGAAGCTCCTACGAGCAGTACTTC
CDR3 protein: CAISGPRTGSSYEQYF

D gene: -
J gene: TRBJ2-7
CDR3 length: 14
V gene: TRBV18
clone size: -
CDR3 DNA: TGTGCCAGCTCACCCGCGGGGGCCGCCGGCGAGCAGTACTTC
CDR3 protein: CASSPAGAAGEQYF

D gene: TRBD1
J gene: TRBJ1-2
CDR3 length: 15
V gene: TRBV4-1
clone size: -
CDR3 DNA: TGCGCCAGCAGCCCAGAGGGACAGGCCTTCTATGGCTACACCTTC
CDR3 protein: CASSPEGQAFYGYTF

D gene: -
J gene: TRBJ2-4
CDR3 length: 14
V gene: TRBV29-1
clone size: -
CDR3 DNA: TGCAGCGTTGAAGGCGCGGGCAGGGGAGACATTCAGTACTTC
CDR3 protein: CSVEGAGRGDIQYF

D gene: -
J gene: TRBJ2-1
CDR3 length: 13
V gene: TRBV29-1
clone size: -
CDR3 DNA: TGCAGCGGGTACGGTGGCGGGGACAATGAGCAGTTCTTC
CDR3 protein: CSGYGGGDNEQFF

D gene: -
J gene: TRBJ1-5
CDR3 length: 13
V gene: TRBV4-1
clone size: -
CDR3 DNA: TGCGCCAGCAGCCCCGGGGGCAATCAGCCCCAGCATTTT
CDR3 protein: CASSPGGNQPQHF

D gene: TRBD1
J gene: TRBJ2-1
CDR3 length: 15
V gene: TRBV4-1
clone size: -
CDR3 DNA: TGCGCCAGCAGCCAAGATACCGGGACAGGGAATGAGCAGTTCTTC
CDR3 protein: CASSQDTGTGNEQFF

D gene: -
J gene: TRBJ1-1
CDR3 length: 14
V gene: TRBV5-1
clone size: -
CDR3 DNA: TGCGCCAGCAGCTTGGAATCGGCACAGGGTACGGCTTTCTTT
CDR3 protein: CASSLESAQGTAFF

D gene: -
J gene: TRBJ2-2
CDR3 length: 16
V gene: TRBV5-1
clone size: few
CDR3 DNA: TGCGCCAGCAGCTTGACAGGACCTACTAACACCGGGGAGCTGTTTTTT
CDR3 protein: CASSLTGPTNTGELFF

D gene: -
J gene: TRBJ1-1
CDR3 length: 13
V gene: TRBV10-2
clone size: few
CDR3 DNA: TGCGCCAGCAGTAGTAGGGGCGGCACTGAAGCTTTCTTT
CDR3 protein: CASSSRGGTEAFF

D gene: TRBD2
J gene: TRBJ2-1
CDR3 length: 17
V gene: TRBV11-2
clone size: -
CDR3 DNA: TGTGCCAGCAGCCCTAGGAGGGGTCAGCGGGGGGACGATGAGCAGTTCTTC
CDR3 protein: CASSPRRGQRGDDEQFF

D gene: TRBD1
J gene: TRBJ2-7
CDR3 length: 15
V gene: TRBV5-1
clone size: -
CDR3 DNA: TGCGCCAGCAGCCCGGGGACAGGGGGACTCAACGAGCAGTACTTC
CDR3 protein: CASSPGTGGLNEQYF

D gene: -
J gene: TRBJ1-4
CDR3 length: 13
V gene: TRBV7-9
clone size: few
CDR3 DNA: TGTGCCAGCAGCCGGAGCACAGGGGAAAAACTGTTTTTT
CDR3 protein: CASSRSTGEKLFF

D gene: -
J gene: TRBJ2-5
CDR3 length: 13
V gene: TRBV4-1
clone size: -
CDR3 DNA: TGCGCCAGCAGCCAAGATTGGCGGGAGACCCAGTACTTC
CDR3 protein: CASSQDWRETQYF